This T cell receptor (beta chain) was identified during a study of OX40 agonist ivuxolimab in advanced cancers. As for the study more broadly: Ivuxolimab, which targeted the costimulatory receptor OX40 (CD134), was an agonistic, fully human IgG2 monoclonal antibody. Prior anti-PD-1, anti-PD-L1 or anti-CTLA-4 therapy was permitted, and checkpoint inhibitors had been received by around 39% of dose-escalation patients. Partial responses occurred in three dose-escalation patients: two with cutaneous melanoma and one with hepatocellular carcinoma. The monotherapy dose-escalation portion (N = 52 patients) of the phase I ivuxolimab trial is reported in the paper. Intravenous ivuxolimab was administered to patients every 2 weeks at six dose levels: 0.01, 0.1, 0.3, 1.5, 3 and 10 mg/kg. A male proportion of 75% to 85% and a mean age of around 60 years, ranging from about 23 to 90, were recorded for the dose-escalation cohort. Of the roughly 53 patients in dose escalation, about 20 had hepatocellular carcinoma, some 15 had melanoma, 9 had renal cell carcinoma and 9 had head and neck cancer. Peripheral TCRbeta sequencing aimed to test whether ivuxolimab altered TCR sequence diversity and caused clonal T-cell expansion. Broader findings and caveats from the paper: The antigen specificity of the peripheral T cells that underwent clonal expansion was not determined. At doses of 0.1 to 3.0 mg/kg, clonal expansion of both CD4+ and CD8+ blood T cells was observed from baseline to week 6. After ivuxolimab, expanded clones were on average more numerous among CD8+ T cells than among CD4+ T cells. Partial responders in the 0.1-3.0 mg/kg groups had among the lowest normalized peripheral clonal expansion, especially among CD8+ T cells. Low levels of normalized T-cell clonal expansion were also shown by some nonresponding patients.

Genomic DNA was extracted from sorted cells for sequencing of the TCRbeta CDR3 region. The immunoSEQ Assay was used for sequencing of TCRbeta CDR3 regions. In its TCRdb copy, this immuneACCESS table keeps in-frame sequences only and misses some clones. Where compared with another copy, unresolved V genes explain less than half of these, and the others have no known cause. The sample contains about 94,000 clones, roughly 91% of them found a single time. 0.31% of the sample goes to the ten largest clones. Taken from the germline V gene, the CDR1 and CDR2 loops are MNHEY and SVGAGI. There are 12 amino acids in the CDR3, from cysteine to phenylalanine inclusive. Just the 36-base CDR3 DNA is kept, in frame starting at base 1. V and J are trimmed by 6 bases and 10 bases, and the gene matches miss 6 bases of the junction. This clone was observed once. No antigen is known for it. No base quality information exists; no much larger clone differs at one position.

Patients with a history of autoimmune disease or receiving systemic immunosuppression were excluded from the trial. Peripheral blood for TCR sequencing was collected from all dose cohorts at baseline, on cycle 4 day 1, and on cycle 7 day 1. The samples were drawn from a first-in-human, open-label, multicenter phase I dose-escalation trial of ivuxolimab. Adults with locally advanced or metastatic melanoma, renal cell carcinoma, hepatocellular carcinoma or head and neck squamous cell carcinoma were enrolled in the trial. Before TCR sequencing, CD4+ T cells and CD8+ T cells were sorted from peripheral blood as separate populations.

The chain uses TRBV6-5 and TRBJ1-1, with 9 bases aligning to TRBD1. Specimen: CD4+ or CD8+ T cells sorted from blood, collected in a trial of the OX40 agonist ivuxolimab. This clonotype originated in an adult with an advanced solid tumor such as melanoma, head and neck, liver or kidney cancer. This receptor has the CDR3 CASSPGTGIAFF. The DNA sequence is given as TGTGCCAGCAGCCCCGGGACAGGGATAGCTTTCTTT.